Each of the 24 T cell receptor beta chains below was sequenced from the same sample in a study of glioma-infiltrating T cells. Amplification of TCR alpha and beta CDR3 regions from RNA used iRepertoire nested multiplex PCR. In TCRdb, the multiplex PCR reads were re-called with MiXCR into one record per CDR3 protein. The data contain 110,000 or so distinct CDR3 sequences, 20% to 30% of them singletons. The sample consisted of glioma tissue, nonneoplastic brain tissue, or PBMCs (not recorded which). Receptors were obtained from a human donor with low-grade glioma or glioblastoma, undergoing nonglioma brain surgery, or in good health (not recorded which).

In this sample, this clonotype turned up many times. This rearrangement joins TRBV7-8 to TRBJ2-5; 8 positions match TRBD2. CDR3 size: 15 residues. Trimming removed 8 bases from V and 2 bases from J; junction bases left unmatched: 10. CDR1 is SGHVS, CDR2 FQNEAQ, per germline. Here the CDR3 DNA reads TGTGCCAGCGTCCTTGGACTAGCCCTACAAGAGACCCAGTACTTC. Protein sequence: CASVLGLALQETQYF.

This clonotype was seen at least ten times. The rearrangement links TRBV20-1 to TRBJ2-1; D might be TRBD2 (5 bases). Germline V CDR1 and CDR2: DFQATT, SNEGSKA (reference sequence). This CDR3 is 16 amino acids long. Trimming stripped 2 bases from V and 0 bases from J, with 14 bases between. The CDR3 sequence: CSARQPAASSYNEQFF. The CDR3 DNA reads as TGCAGTGCTAGACAGCCAGCGGCCAGCTCCTACAATGAGCAGTTCTTC.

The J gene is TRBJ1-1, the V gene TRBV19; D might be TRBD1 (5 bases). V lost 3 bases to trimming and J lost 3 bases, with 17 bases between them. Germline CDR1 is LNHDA and CDR2 is SQIVND (reference sequence). The CDR3 covers 16 residues. This CDR3 reads CASSIGQRLQDTEAFF. The CDR3 nucleotides are TGTGCCAGTAGTATCGGGCAGCGCCTACAGGACACTGAAGCTTTCTTT.

V is TRBV7-9 and J is TRBJ2-1; 7 bases line up with TRBD1. The germline V gene has CDR1 SEHNR and CDR2 FQNEAQ (reference sequence). This CDR3 is built from 18 residues. Trimming at V came to 2 bases and at J to 0 bases, leaving 10 bases not matched to a gene. CDR3 in amino acids: CASSLSVIWTGSYNEQFF. CDR3 coding DNA: TGTGCCAGCAGCTTATCCGTTATCTGGACAGGCTCCTACAATGAGCAGTTCTTC.

In its sample, this clonotype was seen many times. Mismatch with germline at one junction end may stem from a read error. This chain links TRBV20-1 with TRBJ2-7, with D possibly being TRBD1 or TRBD2 (5 bases each). CDR3 size: 13 residues. Germline assignment: CDR1 DFQATT and CDR2 SNEGSKA (reference sequence). CDR3 DNA sequence: TGCAGTGCCAGAGGCCCCTCAGGGAGCAGGCAGTACTTC. It encodes CSARGPSGSRQYF.

At least ten counts were recorded for this clonotype. The chain recombines TRBV2 with TRBJ2-7; no firm D call. V shed 4 bases and J shed 2 bases, with 9 bases lying between them. The CDR3 runs 13 residues. Germline V gene data show CDR1 as SNHLY and CDR2 as FYNNEI. For the CDR3, the DNA is TGTGCCAGCAGTGTCCACGGGCCCTACGAGCAGTACTTC. It encodes CASSVHGPYEQYF.

This clonotype was recorded at least ten times. The V call is TRBV20-1, the J call TRBJ1-1, with 12 nucleotides matching TRBD1. Germline CDR1 and CDR2: DFQATT and SNEGSKA (reference sequence). CDR3 length equals 12 residues. CDR3 sequence: CGTGGVRTEAFF. The CDR3 DNA reads TGCGGGACAGGGGGCGTCCGAACTGAAGCTTTCTTT.

Turning to this clonotype: The missing conserved phenylalanine or tryptophan at the end of this CDR3 makes a read error likely. The chain employs TRBV18 and TRBJ1-5; no clear D. The CDR3 is 12 amino acids. Trimming removed 9 bases at V and 5 bases at J, with 11 bases between. The germline V gene has CDR1 KGHSH and CDR2 LQKENI. The CDR3 reads CASGRVHQPQHC. CDR3 coding DNA: TGTGCCAGTGGACGGGTCCATCAGCCCCAGCATTGT.

This clonotype was recorded many times. J is TRBJ2-7 and V is TRBV7-9; 8 bases fit TRBD1. V was clipped by 0 bases and J by 9 bases; unmatched bases: 13. The CDR3 consists of 16 residues. Germline V CDR1 and CDR2: SEHNR, FQNEAQ (reference sequence). Here the CDR3 DNA reads TGTGCCAGCAGCTTAGCTGGGACAGGTCATGTACGATGGCAGTACTTC. This translates into CASSLAGTGHVRWQYF.

This rearrangement joins TRBV30 to TRBJ2-3; D not certain. The germline V and J ends were trimmed by 0 bases and 1 base, with 5 bases remaining between them. Germline CDR1 reads GTSNPN; CDR2 reads SVGIG (reference sequence). The CDR3 spans 13 residues. As DNA, the CDR3 is TGTGCCTGGAGTGTACCAGGCACAGATACGCAGTATTTT. Amino acids: CAWSVPGTDTQYF.

V is TRBV29-1 and J is TRBJ2-5; 8 bases match TRBD2. Unmatched junction bases numbered 4, after V lost 4 bases and J lost 0 bases. The CDR3 extends over 14 amino acids. The germline gives CDR1 SQVTM, CDR2 ANQGSEA. CDR3 bases: TGCAGCGTTGTCGGGACTAGGAACCAAGAGACCCAGTACTTC. As protein: CSVVGTRNQETQYF.

Note on this clonotype: Being one base from a much bigger clone, this may be a read error. This sequence joins TRBV2 and TRBJ1-1, with D unclear. The CDR3 contains 13 residues. Deletions cut 11 bases from V and 1 base from J, with 14 bases between. Germline CDR1 reads SNHLY; CDR2 reads FYNNEI. The CDR3 sequence is CASYREGNTEAFF. The DNA for the CDR3 is TGTGCCTCTTACCGGGAGGGGAACACTGAAGCTTTCTTT.

This clonotype was found a few times. The chain has TRBV9 and TRBJ2-1; D ambiguous. In germline, CDR1 is SGDLS, CDR2 YYNGEE. The CDR3 contains 14 residues. The V and J ends lost 0 bases and 9 bases respectively, with 13 bases between them. The CDR3 spells CASSVGKIRSEQFF. CDR3 sequence (DNA): TGTGCCAGCAGCGTAGGGAAAATCAGAAGTGAGCAGTTCTTC.

This chain connects TRBV2 to TRBJ1-5, with TRBD1 identical over 8 bases. The ends lost 6 bases at V and 6 bases at J; junction bases unmatched: 10. Germline V gene data show CDR1 as SNHLY and CDR2 as FYNNEI. The CDR3 length is 15 residues. CDR3 bases: TGTGCCAGCAGGGCAGGGGGCACCCAAGGTCAGCCCCAGCATTTT. Its protein product is CASRAGGTQGQPQHF. Variable domain in full (rest from reference TRBV2 and TRBJ1-5): EPEVTQTPSHQVTQMGQEVILRCVPISNHLYFYWYRQILGQKVEFLVSFYNNEISEKSEIFDDQFSVERPDGSNFTLKIRSTKLEDSAMYFCASRAGGTQGQPQHFGDGTRLSIL.

This clonotype was picked up a small number of times. The rearrangement links TRBV3-1 to TRBJ2-7; weak D call: TRBD2 (6 bases). V lost 4 bases and J lost 9, with 19 bases in between. This CDR3 spans 14 amino acids. In germline, CDR1 is LGHDT, CDR2 YNNKEL (reference sequence). The CDR3 protein is CASSPGGEARGQYF. CDR3 DNA: TGTGCCAGCAGCCCTGGAGGGGAGGCGAGAGGGCAGTACTTC.

This clonotype was counted ten times or more. The chain joins TRBV19 to TRBJ2-6, with 7 bases lining up with TRBD1. Germline-derived CDR1 and CDR2 are LNHDA and SQIVND (reference sequence). J gave up 8 bases and V 1 base, and 8 bases lay outside the gene matches. The CDR3 spans 16 residues. The CDR3 nucleotides read TGTGCCAGTAGTATAGCGGAGACAGGGTCCACCAACGTCCTGACTTTC. Residues: CASSIAETGSTNVLTF.

This clonotype has a count of ten or more. The rearrangement joins TRBV28 to TRBJ2-3; D possibly corresponds to TRBD2 (5 bases). The CDR3 totals 15 residues. Trimming stripped 5 bases from V and 4 bases from J, with 16 bases between. Looked up from germline, CDR1 is MDHEN and CDR2 is SYDVKM. The DNA of the CDR3 is TGTGCCAGCAGTCAGCCGGGAAGCACGGCAGATACGCAGTATTTT. It is translated as CASSQPGSTADTQYF.

The J gene is TRBJ2-7, the V gene TRBV5-4, with 8 nucleotides matching TRBD2. After removal of 4 bases from V and 1 base from J, the junction contained 10 bases not matched to a gene. In germline, CDR1 is SGHNT, CDR2 YYREEE (reference sequence). The CDR3 has 16 amino acids. CDR3 bases: TGTGCCAGCAGCCCAGGCTCCACTAGCGGATCCTACGAGCAGTACTTC. It yields the protein CASSPGSTSGSYEQYF. Drawing the rest from reference TRBV5-4 and TRBJ2-7, the complete variable domain is ETGVTQSPTHLIKTRGQQVTLRCSSQSGHNTVSWYQQALGQGPQFIFQYYREEENGRGNFPPRFSGLQFPNYSSELNVNALELDDSALYLCASSPGSTSGSYEQYFGPGTRLTVT.

With respect to this clonotype: A much larger clone sits a single nucleotide away, making a read error possible. V gene TRBV3-1 combines with J gene TRBJ2-3, with 9 bases lining up with TRBD2. J lost 8 bases, V lost 11 bases, and 11 bases had no gene match. The germline CDR1 and CDR2 sequences are LGHDT and YNNKEL (reference sequence). The CDR3 has 13 amino acids. CDR3 residues: CASAGGARGTQYF. The CDR3 DNA reads TGTGCCTCGGCGGGGGGGGCCAGGGGTACGCAGTATTTT.

Note on this clonotype: A much more abundant neighbour one base away suggests this may be a read error. The rearrangement joins TRBV5-4 to TRBJ2-3; D is unresolved. This CDR3 contains 14 residues. Germline CDR1 is SGHNT and CDR2 is YYREEE (reference sequence). CDR3 DNA sequence: TGTGCCAGAAGCTCCAGGACCGGTGGGGATACGCAGTATTTT. This codes for CARSSRTGGDTQYF.

Note on this clonotype: This could be a read error, since a much larger clone is one nucleotide away. The chain recombines TRBV11-2 with TRBJ1-5; TRBD2 matches 7 bases. With the DNA end fitting TRBJ2-3 better, the J assignment may be wrong. Germline V CDR1 and CDR2: SGHAT, FQNNGV. The CDR3 has 14 residues. The DNA of the CDR3 is TGTGCCAGCAGCTCGGGACTACAAAATCAGCCCCAGTATTTT. This encodes CASSSGLQNQPQYF.

This clonotype was seen only once. CDR3 region: CASSFRRRTYNEQFF. CDR3 nucleotides: TGTGCCAGCAGCTTCCGGCGGCGGACCTACAATGAGCAGTTCTTC. The V and J genes are TRBV7-2 and TRBJ2-1; D not resolved. The V end was cut by 3 bases, the J end by 2 bases, with 11 bases between. The length of the CDR3 is 15 residues. Germline lookup yields CDR1 SGHTA and CDR2 FQGNSA.

This clonotype has ten or more counts. The rearrangement links TRBV4-2 to TRBJ1-5, with D possibly being TRBD1 (5 bases). This CDR3 region has 17 residues. CDR1 and CDR2 (germline): LGHNA, YNFKEQ. Trimming took off 0 bases at V and 2 bases at J, with 14 bases between the two ends. The CDR3 DNA reads as TGTGCCAGCAGCCAAGAAATGGCAGGGAATCGCAATCAGCCCCAGCATTTT. Encoded protein: CASSQEMAGNRNQPQHF.

V is TRBV6-1 and J is TRBJ2-1; 9 nucleotides match TRBD1. The junction had 14 bases not matched to a gene; V was cut back by 11 bases and J by 3 bases. The CDR3 loop spans 16 amino acids. From germline, CDR1 is MNHNS and CDR2 SASEGT. Here the CDR3 reads CAGTATGGRYYNEQFF. Here the CDR3 DNA reads TGTGCCGGCACCGCAACAGGGGGCCGGTACTACAATGAGCAGTTCTTC.